The 14 T cell receptor beta chains below come from one sample, sequenced in a study of cytomegalovirus exposure and HLA in healthy donors. 13 Jbeta primers and 60 Vbeta primers were used for the PCR. The table came from immunoSEQ multiplex PCR; TCRdb's copy has only in-frame clones and leaves some out. In the table there are approximately 140,000 clones, 70% to 80% of which are singletons. The material sequenced was PBMCs. Receptors originate from a human donor in good health.

The rearrangement joins TRBV2 to TRBJ1-2; D gene unclear. The V gene lost 6 bases and the J gene lost 0 bases, with 11 bases spanning the gap. This CDR3 is 14 amino acids long. The germline gives CDR1 SNHLY, CDR2 FYNNEI. CDR3 amino acids: CASRARPSNYGYTF. The CDR3 DNA follows: TGTGCCAGCAGGGCCAGGCCCTCTAACTATGGCTACACCTTC.

The chain recombines TRBV28 with TRBJ1-1; D may be TRBD1 (6 bases). The CDR3 is 16 residues long. The V end was cut by 2 bases, the J end by 0 bases, with 13 bases between. CDR1 and CDR2 (germline): MDHEN, SYDVKM. CDR3: CASSLPPGQMNTEAFF. The CDR3 DNA reads TGTGCCAGCAGTTTACCGCCCGGACAGATGAACACTGAAGCTTTCTTT.

V gene TRBV7-6 combines with J gene TRBJ2-5; 12 nucleotides align to TRBD2. CDR3 length: 15 residues. CDR1 is SGHVS and CDR2 is FNYEAQ in the germline V gene. V lost 7 bases to trimming and J lost 5 bases; unmatched junction nucleotides: 8. CDR3 in amino acids: CASTSLAGGVETQYF. Written as DNA, the CDR3 is TGTGCCAGCACATCCCTAGCGGGGGGGGTGGAGACCCAGTACTTC.

V usage is TRBV2 and J usage is TRBJ1-1; 12 nucleotides align to TRBD1. Germline V gene data show CDR1 as SNHLY and CDR2 as FYNNEI. This CDR3 comprises 15 residues. V dropped 6 bases and J dropped 4; count of bases not matched to a gene: 6. Here the CDR3 DNA reads TGTGCCAGCAGAATGGGACAGGGGGCGGGCACTGAAGCTTTCTTT. Translating it yields CASRMGQGAGTEAFF.

The chain couples TRBV30 to TRBJ2-7; the match to TRBD1 covers 9 bases. Trimming took 8 bases from V and 2 from J; bases not matched to a gene: 16. CDR3 length: 16 amino acids. The V gene's germline CDR1 is GTSNPN and CDR2 SVGIG (reference sequence). CDR3 sequence reads: CAGTWGQGIFTYEQYF. Here the CDR3 DNA reads TGTGCCGGCACCTGGGGACAGGGTATTTTTACCTACGAGCAGTACTTC.

The chain couples TRBV6-5 to TRBJ2-1; 7 bases match TRBD2. Germline loops: CDR1 MNHEY, CDR2 SVGAGI. V gave up 2 bases and J gave up 6 bases; unmatched junction bases: 4. CDR3 length equals 14 residues. The CDR3 here is CASSYGGGSNEQFF. The CDR3 nucleotides read TGTGCCAGCAGTTACGGCGGGGGTAGCAATGAGCAGTTCTTC.

The J gene is TRBJ2-5, the V gene TRBV6-6, with 8 nucleotides matching TRBD2. The J call may be in error: the DNA end matches TRBJ2-7 better. There are 12 residues in the CDR3. Germline CDR1 is MNHNY and CDR2 is SVGAGI (reference sequence). The DNA of the CDR3 is TGTGCCAGCGGGACTAGTTCCTACGAGCAGTACTTC. This translates into CASGTSSYEQYF.

The V call is TRBV19, the J call TRBJ1-1; 7 positions match TRBD1. V lost 7 bases and J lost 4; bases outside the gene matches: 9. From germline, CDR1 is LNHDA and CDR2 SQIVND (reference sequence). CDR3 size: 14 residues. This chain's CDR3 is CASKRRQGFTEAFF. The CDR3 nucleotides read TGTGCCAGTAAAAGGCGACAGGGATTCACTGAAGCTTTCTTT.

This chain links TRBV7-2 with TRBJ2-2; a weak D match, TRBD2 (6 bases). Between the trimmed V and J ends, which lost 2 bases and 4 bases, there was a span of 8 bases. Germline V gives CDR1 SGHTA, CDR2 FQGNSA. The CDR3 extends over 14 amino acids. CDR3: CASSLKEGTGELFF. CDR3 DNA: TGTGCCAGCAGCTTAAAGGAGGGCACCGGGGAGCTGTTTTTT.

Only a few counts were recorded for this clone. The chain employs TRBV9 and TRBJ2-3; D not resolved. Germline-derived CDR1 and CDR2 are SGDLS and YYNGEE. The CDR3 is made up of 14 amino acids. The germline V and J ends were trimmed by 0 bases and 8 bases, with 13 bases remaining between them. The CDR3 DNA sequence: TGTGCCAGCAGCGTAGACTTTACCCCGGGTACGCAGTATTTT. It encodes CASSVDFTPGTQYF.

The chain is built from TRBV27 and TRBJ1-5; tentatively, D is TRBD1 (5 bases). The CDR3 contains 14 residues. Germline V gene sequence: CDR1 MNHEY, CDR2 SMNVEV (reference sequence). V lost 3 bases and J 2 bases, leaving 8 bases between the germline ends. The CDR3 is CASSLARGNQPQHF. Here the CDR3 DNA reads TGTGCCAGCAGTTTGGCCAGGGGCAATCAGCCCCAGCATTTT.

This clone appeared a single time. The V call is TRBV28, the J call TRBJ2-6; no clear D. V lost 5 bases to trimming and J lost 0 bases, with 8 bases between them. Germline CDR1 is MDHEN and CDR2 is SYDVKM. The CDR3 sequence is 15 residues long. CDR3 sequence reads: CASSAAASGANVLTF. CDR3 sequence (DNA): TGTGCCAGCAGTGCCGCGGCCTCTGGGGCCAACGTCCTGACTTTC.

J is TRBJ2-1 and V is TRBV7-9; 8 bases map to TRBD2. The CDR3 totals 12 residues. After removal of 7 bases from V and 8 bases from J, the junction contained 4 bases not matched to a gene. From germline, CDR1 is SEHNR and CDR2 FQNEAQ (reference sequence). The CDR3 loop reads CASIREGHEQFF. CDR3 DNA: TGTGCCAGCATTCGGGAGGGCCATGAGCAGTTCTTC.

The chain uses TRBV7-9 and TRBJ2-3; TRBD1 might be the D (6 bases). Germline loops: CDR1 SEHNR, CDR2 FQNEAQ (reference sequence). This CDR3 is built from 14 residues. Trimming cost V 0 bases and J 4 bases, with 8 bases left between them. The CDR3 DNA is TGTGCCAGCAGCTTAGCGGACAGTTCAGATACGCAGTATTTT. This gives the protein CASSLADSSDTQYF.